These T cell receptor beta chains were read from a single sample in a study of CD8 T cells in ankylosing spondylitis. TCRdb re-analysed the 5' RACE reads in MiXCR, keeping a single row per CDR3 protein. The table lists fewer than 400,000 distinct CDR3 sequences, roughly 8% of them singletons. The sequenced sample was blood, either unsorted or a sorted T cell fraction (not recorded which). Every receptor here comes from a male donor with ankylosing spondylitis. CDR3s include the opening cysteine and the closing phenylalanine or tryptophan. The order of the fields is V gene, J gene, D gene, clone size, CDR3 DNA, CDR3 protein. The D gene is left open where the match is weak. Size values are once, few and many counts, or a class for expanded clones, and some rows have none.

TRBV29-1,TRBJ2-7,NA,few,TGCAGCATAAGGTTGGGACTGTCCGCCTACGAGCAGTACTTC,CSIRLGLSAYEQYF
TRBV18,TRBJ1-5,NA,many,TGTGCCAGCTCACCGAGCGGGGAAAGGCAGCCCCAGCATTTT,CASSPSGERQPQHF
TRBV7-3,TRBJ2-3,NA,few,TGTGCCAGCAGCCCTGCCGGGACAATAGGAGGATATACGCAGTATTTT,CASSPAGTIGGYTQYF
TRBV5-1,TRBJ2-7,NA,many,TGCGCCAGCAGCGCCACAAACACCTACGAGCAGTACTTC,CASSATNTYEQYF
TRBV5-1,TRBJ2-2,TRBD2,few,TGCGCCAGCAGCTTGGTTACGGCGGGAGTTTCTTCCGGGGAGCTGTTTTTT,CASSLVTAGVSSGELFF
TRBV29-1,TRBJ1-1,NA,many,TGCAGCGTTGGAAACTTTATTAACACTGAAGCTTTCTTT,CSVGNFINTEAFF
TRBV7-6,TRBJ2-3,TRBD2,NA,TGTGCCAGCAGCTTTAAGAGTGGGATTACTAGCGGGAGTGCAGATACGCAGTATTTT,CASSFKSGITSGSADTQYF
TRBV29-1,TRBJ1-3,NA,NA,TGCAGCGTTGTCGAGAGGTCAAACACCATATATTTT,CSVVERSNTIYF
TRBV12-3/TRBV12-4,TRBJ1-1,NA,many,TGTGCCAGCAGTTTTCAGGGGATGACTGAAGCTTTCTTT,CASSFQGMTEAFF
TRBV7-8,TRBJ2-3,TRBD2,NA,TGTGCCAGCAGCTTCCTGGGACTAGCAAGTCGGATAGATACGCAGTATTTT,CASSFLGLASRIDTQYF
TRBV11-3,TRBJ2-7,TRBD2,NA,TGTGCCAGCAGCTTGGGACTAGCGGGAGCTTTCGAGCAGTACTTC,CASSLGLAGAFEQYF
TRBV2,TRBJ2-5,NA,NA,TGTGCCAGCAGTGAACCCCACCGGCCAGAGACCCAGTACTTC,CASSEPHRPETQYF
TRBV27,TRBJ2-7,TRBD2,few,TGTGCCAGCAGCCATAGCGGGAGTATCTACGAGCAGTACTTC,CASSHSGSIYEQYF
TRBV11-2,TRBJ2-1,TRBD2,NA,TGTGCCAGCAGCTTAGATTGGGCGGGAGGTCACGGAGAGCAGTTCTTC,CASSLDWAGGHGEQFF
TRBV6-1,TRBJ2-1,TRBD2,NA,TGTGCCAGCACCTCCGGACTAGCGGGAGTCAATGAGCAGTTCTTC,CASTSGLAGVNEQFF
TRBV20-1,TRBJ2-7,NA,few,TGCAGCGGACTTGTTTCGCCCCTCTACGAGCAGTACTTC,CSGLVSPLYEQYF
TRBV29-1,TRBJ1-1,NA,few,TGCAGCGTTGACTTGGGGGCGCGGACTGAAGCTTTCTTT,CSVDLGARTEAFF
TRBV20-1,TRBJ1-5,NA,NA,TGCAGTGCTAGAGAATTGCAGAGCAATCAGCCCCAGCATTTT,CSARELQSNQPQHF
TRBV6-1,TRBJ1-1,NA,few,TGTGCCAGCAGTGTGTGGGCAGACACTGAAGCTTTCTTT,CASSVWADTEAFF
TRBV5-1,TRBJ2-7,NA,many,TGCGCCAGCAGCTTGATTCCCCAGTACGAGCAGTACTTC,CASSLIPQYEQYF
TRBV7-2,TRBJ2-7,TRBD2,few,TGTGCCAGCACCCGATCGGGGGGCTACGAGCAGTACTTC,CASTRSGGYEQYF
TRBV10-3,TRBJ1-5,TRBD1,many,TGTGCCATCAGTGAGGCAGGGGGCCTTCTTCAGCCCCAGCATTTT,CAISEAGGLLQPQHF
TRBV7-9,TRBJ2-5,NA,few,TGTGCCAGCAGCTTGACGGGAGTATTAGAGACCCAGTACTTC,CASSLTGVLETQYF
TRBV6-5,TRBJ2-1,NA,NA,TGTGCCAGCAGTTACTCGGCGGGGAGGGGGGATGAGCAGTTCTTC,CASSYSAGRGDEQFF
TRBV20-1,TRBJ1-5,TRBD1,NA,TGCAGTGCTAGGGACAGGACCTATCAGCCCCAGCATTTT,CSARDRTYQPQHF
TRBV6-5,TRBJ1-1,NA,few,TGTGCCAGCAGTTACTCGGCGCTCAACACTGAAGCTTTCTTT,CASSYSALNTEAFF
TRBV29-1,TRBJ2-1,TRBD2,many,TGCAGCGTAGGGACTAGCGGAGGGGTCTATGAGCAGTTCTTC,CSVGTSGGVYEQFF